The 15 T cell receptor beta chains presented below share a single source sample, sequenced in a study of blood T cells in healthy people across ages. A sample-barcoded 5' primer and a J-beta primer mix were used in a second PCR of roughly 7 to 12 cycles. MiXCR, run by TCRdb on the 5' RACE reads, gives a single entry per CDR3 protein. Seen here are around 1,800,000 distinct CDR3 sequences, 39% observed once, and the top ten hold 20% to 25%. The sequencing input was blood. The receptors shown here come from a human donor in good health.

This clonotype occurred a few times. One junction end does not reproduce the germline sequence, and a read error may be involved. The rearrangement uses TRBV6-6 and TRBJ1-2; 8 nucleotides align to TRBD1. The CDR3 spans 17 residues. CDR1 is MNHNY and CDR2 is SVGAGI in the germline V gene (reference sequence). CDR3 sequence (DNA): TGTGCCAGTAGTTACCACGGACAGGGACTATCTAACTATGGCTACACCTTC. Its protein is CASSYHGQGLSNYGYTF.

The J gene is TRBJ2-7, the V gene TRBV25-1, with D tentatively TRBD1 (5 bases). Germline lookup yields CDR1 MGHDK and CDR2 SYGVNS. V lost 4 bases to trimming and J lost 5 bases, with 12 bases between them. The CDR3 contains 13 residues. For the CDR3, the DNA is TGTGCCAGCAGTGGGCCGTTCAGGGACGAGCAGTACTTC. Amino acids: CASSGPFRDEQYF.

This clonotype showed up many times. The V and J genes are TRBV7-9 and TRBJ1-4, with D unclear. Germline loops: CDR1 SEHNR, CDR2 FQNEAQ (reference sequence). V gave up 8 bases and J gave up 4 bases, with 8 bases separating them. The CDR3 runs to 12 residues. CDR3 region: CASSHINEKLFF. CDR3 nucleotide sequence: TGTGCCAGCTCCCATATTAATGAAAAACTGTTTTTT. Full variable domain (remainder filled in from reference TRBV7-9 and TRBJ1-4): DTGVSQNPRHKITKRGQNVTFRCDPISEHNRLYWYRQTLGQGPEFLTYFQNEAQLEKSRLLSDRFSAERPKGSFSTLEIQRTEQGDSAMYLCASSHINEKLFFGSGTQLSVL.

The chain joins TRBV7-2 to TRBJ2-7, with 7 bases matching TRBD2. The V segment lost 4 bases and the J segment 8 bases; nucleotides outside the gene matches: 17. This CDR3 contains 16 residues. CDR1 is SGHTA and CDR2 is FQGNSA in the germline V gene. Written as DNA, the CDR3 is TGTGCCAGCAGCTCCTCTAGCGGCTCGGGGTTAGACAAGCAGTACTTC. This codes for CASSSSSGSGLDKQYF.

The chain couples TRBV20-1 to TRBJ1-2; D unresolved. CDR3 length: 14 residues. Trimming took 0 bases from V and 4 from J, leaving 12 bases between them. Germline assignment: CDR1 DFQATT and CDR2 SNEGSKA (reference sequence). In DNA form, the CDR3 reads TGCAGTGCTAGAGATCACACGGTGACCTATGGCTACACCTTC. This codes for CSARDHTVTYGYTF.

The chain recombines TRBV12-3 or TRBV12-4 with TRBJ2-2, with 8 bases lining up with TRBD2. This CDR3 has 15 amino acids. Trimming removed 6 bases from V and 4 bases from J; junction bases left unmatched: 7. The CDR3 protein is CASSGGAGLTGELFF. DNA for the CDR3: TGTGCCAGCAGCGGGGGGGCAGGACTCACCGGGGAGCTGTTTTTT.

This clonotype has a handful of counts. The rearrangement links TRBV5-5 to TRBJ2-1, with 10 bases lining up with TRBD1. Germline V gene lookup returns CDR1 SGHKS and CDR2 YYEKEE (reference sequence). With V trimmed by 4 bases and J by 8 bases, 9 bases remained unmatched. The CDR3 length is 15 residues. CDR3 amino acids: CASSQGTGAWDEQFF. Here the CDR3 DNA reads TGTGCCAGCAGCCAGGGGACAGGGGCATGGGATGAGCAGTTCTTC.

This clonotype was picked up a small number of times. The rearrangement joins TRBV20-1 to TRBJ1-1, with 7 bases that match TRBD1. The CDR3 is made up of 13 amino acids. J gave up 1 base and V 4 bases, and 3 bases lay outside the gene matches. CDR1 is DFQATT and CDR2 is SNEGSKA in the germline V gene (reference sequence). The CDR3 loop is CSAKGQSNTEAFF. Written as DNA, the CDR3 is TGCAGTGCTAAGGGACAGTCGAACACTGAAGCTTTCTTT.

The gene calls are TRBV5-1 and TRBJ2-5; maybe TRBD2 (6 bases). Germline V gene sequence: CDR1 SGHRS, CDR2 YFSETQ. This CDR3 spans 17 amino acids. The V gene lost 1 base and the J gene lost 1 base, with 17 bases spanning the gap. CDR3: CASSLPDLSGSQETQYF. The CDR3 region has the DNA TGCGCCAGCAGCTTGCCCGACCTATCCGGGAGCCAAGAGACCCAGTACTTC.

V gene TRBV27 combines with J gene TRBJ2-7, with D perhaps matching TRBD2 (6 bases). This CDR3 contains 15 residues. Germline loops: CDR1 MNHEY, CDR2 SMNVEV (reference sequence). With 6 bases removed from V and 0 bases from J, the gap between germline ends came to 15 bases. This CDR3 reads CASSLGLPSSYEQYF. Written as DNA, the CDR3 is TGTGCCAGCAGCCTGGGACTCCCGAGCTCCTACGAGCAGTACTTC.

This chain links TRBV20-1 with TRBJ2-3; no firm D call. The CDR3 sequence is 13 residues long. Germline loops: CDR1 DFQATT, CDR2 SNEGSKA (reference sequence). Trimming stripped 3 bases from V and 0 bases from J, with 7 bases between. The CDR3, as DNA: TGCAGTGCTAGTTCATCTAGCACAGATACGCAGTATTTT. Translated: CSASSSSTDTQYF.

This clonotype came up a few times. The chain combines TRBV29-1 with TRBJ1-1; D unclear. V lost 0 bases and J 7 bases, leaving 15 bases between the germline ends. CDR1 SQVTM and CDR2 ANQGSEA come from the germline V gene. The CDR3 has 14 amino acids. The CDR3 DNA follows: TGCAGCGTTGAAGATGGGTCCATGGACCTTGAAGCTTTCTTT. Translated: CSVEDGSMDLEAFF.

The chain couples TRBV7-9 to TRBJ2-1; the D is unclear. The CDR3 loop spans 14 amino acids. Germline CDR1 is SEHNR and CDR2 is FQNEAQ (reference sequence). V was trimmed by 3 bases and J by 6 bases, leaving 12 bases between them. The CDR3 sequence: CASSFGSSLNEQFF. CDR3 DNA sequence: TGTGCCAGCAGCTTCGGATCCTCCCTCAATGAGCAGTTCTTC. The entire variable domain, with the rest obtained from reference TRBV7-9 and TRBJ2-1, is as follows: DTGVSQNPRHKITKRGQNVTFRCDPISEHNRLYWYRQTLGQGPEFLTYFQNEAQLEKSRLLSDRFSAERPKGSFSTLEIQRTEQGDSAMYLCASSFGSSLNEQFFGPGTRLTVL.

CDR3 nucleotides: TGTGCCACTACAGGGGTTACTTCCTACGAGCAGTACTTC. It is translated as CATTGVTSYEQYF. The chain recombines TRBV7-9 with TRBJ2-7; 7 positions agree with TRBD1. This CDR3 has 13 residues. J gave up 1 base and V 10 bases, and 7 bases lay outside the gene matches. The germline V gene encodes CDR1 SEHNR and CDR2 FQNEAQ (reference sequence).

The chain couples TRBV6-5 to TRBJ1-2; D unresolved. V was cut by 0 bases and J by 4 bases, with 9 bases left in between. The CDR3 runs 14 residues. The germline V gene encodes CDR1 MNHEY and CDR2 SVGAGI. As DNA, the CDR3 is TGTGCCAGCAGTTACTCCGACGGCCCCTATGGCTACACCTTC. It encodes CASSYSDGPYGYTF.